The 18 T cell receptor beta chains listed next were all sequenced from one sample in a study of CD8+ T cells in alopecia areata. Treatment denoted: oral pan-JAK inhibitor, 5-10 mg twice daily. Investigators isolated RNA and reverse transcribed it into cDNA to act as the sequencing template. The data were produced by immunoSEQ multiplex PCR, yet TCRdb's version contains in-frame clones alone and is incomplete. The sample holds 150,000 to 250,000 clones, over 45% seen once. Sequencing was performed on CD4+ T cells sorted from blood, taken at week 24, from a patient treated with tofacitinib. All receptors derive from a human donor with alopecia areata.

The rearrangement uses TRBV29-1 and TRBJ2-1; 7 positions agree with TRBD1. V gave up 5 bases and J gave up 1 base; unmatched junction bases: 5. This CDR3 is 14 amino acids long. CDR1 is SQVTM and CDR2 is ANQGSEA in the germline V gene. This CDR3 reads CSVYDRVSYNEQFF. The DNA of the CDR3 is TGCAGCGTTTACGACAGGGTGTCCTACAATGAGCAGTTCTTC.

The V and J genes are TRBV5-6 and TRBJ2-7, with 11 positions matching TRBD2. The CDR3 totals 14 residues. The trim removed 2 bases at V and 6 bases at J, leaving 4 bases unmatched. Germline CDR1 reads SGHDT; CDR2 reads YYEEEE. Written as DNA, the CDR3 is TGTGCCAGCAGCTTCAGACTAGCGGGGACCGAGCAGTACTTC. It is translated as CASSFRLAGTEQYF.

V usage is TRBV2 and J usage is TRBJ2-5; D uncertain. CDR3 size: 14 residues. The V gene's germline CDR1 is SNHLY and CDR2 FYNNEI. V was cut by 2 bases and J by 2 bases, with 9 bases left in between. CDR3 in amino acids: CASSEPDDQETQYF. The CDR3 coding sequence is TGTGCCAGCAGTGAACCGGACGATCAAGAGACCCAGTACTTC.

This rearrangement joins TRBV29-1 to TRBJ2-2; 7 bases agree with TRBD2. Germline values: CDR1 SQVTM, CDR2 ANQGSEA. The junction had 0 bases not matched to a gene; V was cut back by 4 bases and J by 1 base. The CDR3 is 13 amino acids. The CDR3 sequence is CSVASGNTGELFF. CDR3 in DNA: TGCAGCGTTGCTAGCGGGAACACCGGGGAGCTGTTTTTT.

The CDR3: CASSLGTSPYNEQFF. Written as DNA, the CDR3 is TGTGCCAGCAGCTTAGGGACTAGCCCCTACAATGAGCAGTTCTTC. The rearrangement links TRBV7-8 to TRBJ2-1, with 8 bases lining up with TRBD2. The V gene's germline CDR1 is SGHVS and CDR2 FQNEAQ. The V gene end was trimmed by 1 base and the J gene end by 2 bases; junction bases not matched to a gene: 1. The CDR3 consists of 15 residues.

This clone appeared a few times. The chain couples TRBV29-1 to TRBJ2-3, with TRBD2 as a possible D gene (5 bases). CDR1 is SQVTM, CDR2 ANQGSEA, per germline. The CDR3 runs 11 residues. V lost 6 bases to trimming and J lost 2 bases, with 6 bases between them. Here the CDR3 DNA reads TGCAGCGTCGGGGACACAGATACGCAGTATTTT. As protein: CSVGDTDTQYF.

The chain recombines TRBV28 with TRBJ2-1, with 7 bases lining up with TRBD1. The germline CDR1 and CDR2 sequences are MDHEN and SYDVKM. Trimming took 6 bases from V and 5 from J; bases not matched to a gene: 10. The CDR3 extends over 15 amino acids. The CDR3, as DNA: TGTGCCAGCAGGAAACAGGGGATCCGAAACAATGAGCAGTTCTTC. Its protein is CASRKQGIRNNEQFF.

The chain links TRBV2 to TRBJ2-5; D unresolved. Trimming stripped 3 bases from V and 5 bases from J, with 10 bases between. This CDR3 comprises 13 residues. Germline-derived CDR1 and CDR2 are SNHLY and FYNNEI. This CDR3 reads CASSDSEGETQYF. Written as DNA, the CDR3 is TGTGCCAGCAGTGACTCGGAAGGCGAGACCCAGTACTTC.

The V gene is TRBV28, the J gene TRBJ1-2, with D hard to call. Trimming cost V 5 bases and J 5 bases, with 18 bases left between them. From germline, CDR1 is MDHEN and CDR2 SYDVKM. The CDR3 contains 15 residues. CDR3 in DNA: TGTGCCAGCAGTACCCCGGGGAGGGCCACGTATGGCTACACCTTC. Translated: CASSTPGRATYGYTF.

With respect to this clone: Other DNA sequences in this specimen translate into the identical CDR3. V usage is TRBV7-2 and J usage is TRBJ1-5, with 7 bases that match TRBD1. Germline V gene data show CDR1 as SGHTA and CDR2 as FQGNSA. The CDR3 extends over 15 amino acids. The trim removed 2 bases at V and 2 bases at J, leaving 3 bases unmatched. The chain's CDR3 is CASSLFQGGNQPQHF. CDR3 DNA sequence: TGTGCCAGCAGCTTATTTCAGGGGGGCAATCAGCCCCAGCATTTT.

A few counts support this clone. The rearrangement links TRBV7-2 to TRBJ1-6; unclear D gene. The germline gives CDR1 SGHTA, CDR2 FQGNSA. The length of the CDR3 is 15 residues. Deletions cut 5 bases from V and 2 bases from J, with 10 bases between. The CDR3 reads CASSLSGTYNSPLHF. The CDR3 coding sequence is TGTGCCAGCAGCCTTAGCGGCACCTATAATTCACCCCTCCACTTT.

The count of this clone is one. The CDR3 reads CAISTGEKLFF. The CDR3 DNA reads as TGTGCCATCAGTACGGGGGAAAAACTGTTTTTT. V and J are TRBV10-3 and TRBJ1-4, with D uncertain. This CDR3 has 11 residues. V dropped 5 bases and J dropped 8 bases, with 6 bases sitting between them. Germline V gene lookup returns CDR1 ENHRY and CDR2 SYGVKD.

The sample holds a few counts of this clone. The chain uses TRBV7-9 and TRBJ1-4, with unresolved D. Trimming removed 5 bases from V and 5 bases from J, with 9 bases in between. From germline, CDR1 is SEHNR and CDR2 FQNEAQ (reference sequence). The CDR3 has 13 amino acids. CDR3 region: CASSLPSNEKLFF. In nucleotides, the CDR3 is TGTGCCAGCAGCCTACCCTCAAATGAAAAACTGTTTTTT.

The chain employs TRBV5-1 and TRBJ2-3, with D maybe TRBD1 (6 bases). V shed 0 bases and J shed 2 bases, with 10 bases lying between them. Per the germline V gene, CDR1 is SGHRS and CDR2 is YFSETQ. This CDR3 region has 15 residues. CDR3 nucleotide sequence: TGCGCCAGCAGCTTGGATGGGACACACACAGATACGCAGTATTTT. Protein sequence: CASSLDGTHTDTQYF.

This clone was detected a few times. This chain joins TRBV7-9 and TRBJ1-1, with 9 positions matching TRBD1. V dropped 6 bases and J dropped 4; count of bases not matched to a gene: 6. The germline V gene encodes CDR1 SEHNR and CDR2 FQNEAQ (reference sequence). The CDR3 totals 14 residues. CDR3 in amino acids: CASRLTGGSTEAFF. The CDR3 bases are TGTGCCAGCAGGTTGACAGGGGGGAGCACTGAAGCTTTCTTT.

V gene TRBV2 combines with J gene TRBJ1-5; 7 bases fit TRBD1. This CDR3 has 15 residues. V was clipped by 0 bases and J by 6 bases; unmatched bases: 5. Germline V gene data show CDR1 as SNHLY and CDR2 as FYNNEI. The chain's CDR3 is CASSEATGLGQPQHF. CDR3 sequence (DNA): TGTGCCAGCAGTGAAGCGACAGGGTTGGGTCAGCCCCAGCATTTT.

The chain couples TRBV28 to TRBJ2-3; the match to TRBD1 covers 8 bases. The CDR3 is 15 amino acids. V lost 4 bases to trimming and J lost 6 bases; unmatched junction nucleotides: 9. CDR1 and CDR2 from the germline V gene are MDHEN and SYDVKM. CDR3 sequence: CASSYRTGLVDTQYF. In DNA, the CDR3 is TGTGCCAGCAGTTATCGGACAGGGTTAGTGGATACGCAGTATTTT.

The CDR3 DNA sequence: TGTGCCAGCAGTCCACAGGGAACCGGCGGGGATACGCAGTATTTT. It encodes CASSPQGTGGDTQYF. This rearrangement joins TRBV11-3 to TRBJ2-3; D possibly corresponds to TRBD1 (6 bases). The V and J ends lost 6 bases and 6 bases respectively, with 19 bases between them. CDR3 length equals 15 residues. The germline V gene encodes CDR1 SGHNT and CDR2 YENEEA.